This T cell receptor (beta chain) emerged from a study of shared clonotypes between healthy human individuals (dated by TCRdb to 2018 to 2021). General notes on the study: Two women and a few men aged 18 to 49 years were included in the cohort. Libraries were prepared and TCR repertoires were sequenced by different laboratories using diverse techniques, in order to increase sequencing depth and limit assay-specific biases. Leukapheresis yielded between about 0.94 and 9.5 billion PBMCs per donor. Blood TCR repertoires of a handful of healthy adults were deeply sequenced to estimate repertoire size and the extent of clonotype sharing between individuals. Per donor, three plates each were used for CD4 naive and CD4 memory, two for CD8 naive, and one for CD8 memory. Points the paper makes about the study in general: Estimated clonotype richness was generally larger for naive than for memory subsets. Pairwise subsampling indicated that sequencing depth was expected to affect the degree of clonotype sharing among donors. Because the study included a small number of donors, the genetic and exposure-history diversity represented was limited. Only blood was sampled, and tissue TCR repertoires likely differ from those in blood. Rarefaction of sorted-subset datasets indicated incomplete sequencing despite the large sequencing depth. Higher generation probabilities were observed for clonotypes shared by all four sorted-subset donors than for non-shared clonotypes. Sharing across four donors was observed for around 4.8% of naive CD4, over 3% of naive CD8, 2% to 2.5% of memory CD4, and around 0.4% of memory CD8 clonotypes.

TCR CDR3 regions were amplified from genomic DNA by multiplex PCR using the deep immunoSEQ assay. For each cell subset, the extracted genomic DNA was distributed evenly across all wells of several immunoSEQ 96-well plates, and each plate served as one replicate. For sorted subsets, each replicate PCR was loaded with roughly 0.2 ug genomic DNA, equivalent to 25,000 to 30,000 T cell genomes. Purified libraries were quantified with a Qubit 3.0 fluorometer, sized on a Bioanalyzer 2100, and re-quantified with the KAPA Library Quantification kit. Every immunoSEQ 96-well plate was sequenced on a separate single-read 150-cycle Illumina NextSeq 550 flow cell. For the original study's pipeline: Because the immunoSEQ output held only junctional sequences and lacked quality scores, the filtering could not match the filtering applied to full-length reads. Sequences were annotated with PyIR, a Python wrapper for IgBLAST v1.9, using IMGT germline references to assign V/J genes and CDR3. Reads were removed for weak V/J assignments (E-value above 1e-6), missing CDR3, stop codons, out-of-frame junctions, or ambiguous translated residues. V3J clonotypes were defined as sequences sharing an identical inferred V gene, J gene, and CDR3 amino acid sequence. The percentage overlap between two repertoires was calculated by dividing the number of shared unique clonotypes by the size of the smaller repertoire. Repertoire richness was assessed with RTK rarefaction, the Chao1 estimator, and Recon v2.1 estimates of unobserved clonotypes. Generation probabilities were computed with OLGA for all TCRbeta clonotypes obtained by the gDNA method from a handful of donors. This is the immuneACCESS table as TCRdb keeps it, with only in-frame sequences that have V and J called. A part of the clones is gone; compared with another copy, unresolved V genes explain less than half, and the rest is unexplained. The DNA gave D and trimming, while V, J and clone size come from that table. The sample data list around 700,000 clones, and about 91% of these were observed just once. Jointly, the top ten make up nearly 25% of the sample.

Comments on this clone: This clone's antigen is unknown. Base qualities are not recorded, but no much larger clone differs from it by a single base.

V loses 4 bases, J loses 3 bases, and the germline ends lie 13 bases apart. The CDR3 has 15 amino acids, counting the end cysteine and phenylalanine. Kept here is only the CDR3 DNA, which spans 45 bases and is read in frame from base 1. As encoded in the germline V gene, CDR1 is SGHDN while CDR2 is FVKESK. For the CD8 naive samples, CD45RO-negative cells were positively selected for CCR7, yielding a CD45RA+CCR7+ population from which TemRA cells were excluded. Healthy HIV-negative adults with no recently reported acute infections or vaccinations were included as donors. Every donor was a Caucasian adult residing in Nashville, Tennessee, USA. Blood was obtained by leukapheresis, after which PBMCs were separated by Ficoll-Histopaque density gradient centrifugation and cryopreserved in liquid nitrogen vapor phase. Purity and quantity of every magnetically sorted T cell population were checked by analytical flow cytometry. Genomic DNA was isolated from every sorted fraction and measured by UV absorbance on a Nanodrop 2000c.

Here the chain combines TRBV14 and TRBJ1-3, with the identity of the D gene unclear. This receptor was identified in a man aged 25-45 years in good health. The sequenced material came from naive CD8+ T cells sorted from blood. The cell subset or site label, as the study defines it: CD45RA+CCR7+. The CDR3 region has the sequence CASSPLSSSGNTIYF. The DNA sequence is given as TGTGCCAGCAGCCCGCTCTCGTCGAGTGGAAACACCATATATTTT.